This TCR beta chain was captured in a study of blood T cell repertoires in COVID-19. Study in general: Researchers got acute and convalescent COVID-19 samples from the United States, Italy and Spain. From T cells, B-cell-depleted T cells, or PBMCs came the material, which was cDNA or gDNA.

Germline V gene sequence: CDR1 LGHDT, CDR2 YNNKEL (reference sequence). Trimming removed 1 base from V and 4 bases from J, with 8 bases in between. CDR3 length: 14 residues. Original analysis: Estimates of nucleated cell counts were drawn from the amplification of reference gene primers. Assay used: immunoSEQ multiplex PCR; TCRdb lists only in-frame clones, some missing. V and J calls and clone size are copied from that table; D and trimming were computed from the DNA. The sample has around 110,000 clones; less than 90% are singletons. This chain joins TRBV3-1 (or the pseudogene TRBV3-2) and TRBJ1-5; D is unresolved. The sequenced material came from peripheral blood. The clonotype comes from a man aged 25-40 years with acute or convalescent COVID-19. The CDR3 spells CASSQGTQNQPQHF. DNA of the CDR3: TGTGCCAGCAGCCAAGGTACACAGAATCAGCCCCAGCATTTT.